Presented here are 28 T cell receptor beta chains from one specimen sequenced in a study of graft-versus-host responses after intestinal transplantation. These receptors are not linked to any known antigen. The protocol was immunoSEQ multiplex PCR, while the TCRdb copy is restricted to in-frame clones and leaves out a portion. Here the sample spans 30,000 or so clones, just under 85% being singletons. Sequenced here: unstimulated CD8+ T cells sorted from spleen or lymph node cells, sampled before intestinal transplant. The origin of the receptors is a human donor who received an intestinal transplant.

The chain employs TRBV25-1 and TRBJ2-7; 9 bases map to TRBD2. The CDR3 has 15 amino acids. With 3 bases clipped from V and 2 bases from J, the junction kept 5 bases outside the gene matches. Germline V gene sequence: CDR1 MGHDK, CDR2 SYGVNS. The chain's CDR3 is CASSDGASGTYEQYF. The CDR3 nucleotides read TGTGCCAGCAGTGATGGGGCTAGCGGGACCTACGAGCAGTACTTC.

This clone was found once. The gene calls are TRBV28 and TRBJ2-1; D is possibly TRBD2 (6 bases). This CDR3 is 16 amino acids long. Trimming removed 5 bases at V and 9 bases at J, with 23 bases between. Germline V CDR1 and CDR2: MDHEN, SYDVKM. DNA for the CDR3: TGTGCCAGCAGTCCTCCTGAAAATAGGGAGGATAGTGAGCAGTTCTTC. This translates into CASSPPENREDSEQFF. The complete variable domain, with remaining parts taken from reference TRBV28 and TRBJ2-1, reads DVKVTQSSRYLVKRTGEKVFLECVQDMDHENMFWYRQDPGLGLRLIYFSYDVKMKEKGDIPEGYSVSREKKERFSLILESASTNQTSMYLCASSPPENREDSEQFFGPGTRLTVL.

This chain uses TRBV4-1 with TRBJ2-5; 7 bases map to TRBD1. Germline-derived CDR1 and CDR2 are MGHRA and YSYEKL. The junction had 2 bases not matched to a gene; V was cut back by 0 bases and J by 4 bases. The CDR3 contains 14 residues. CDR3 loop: CASSQENRGETQYF. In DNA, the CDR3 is TGCGCCAGCAGCCAAGAAAACAGGGGAGAGACCCAGTACTTC.

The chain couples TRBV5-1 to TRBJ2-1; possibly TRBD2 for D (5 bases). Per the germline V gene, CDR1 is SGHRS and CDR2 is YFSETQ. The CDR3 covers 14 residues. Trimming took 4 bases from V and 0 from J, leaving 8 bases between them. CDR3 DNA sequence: TGCGCCAGCAGCCCGCGGGTCTCCTACAATGAGCAGTTCTTC. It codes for CASSPRVSYNEQFF.

CDR3 loop: CASSQELAGVIGNNEQFF. The CDR3 nucleotides read TGTGCCAGCAGCCAAGAACTAGCGGGAGTCATTGGGAACAATGAGCAGTTCTTC. The chain has TRBV4-2 and TRBJ2-1, with TRBD2 matching 11 bases. The junction had 9 bases not matched to a gene; V was cut back by 0 bases and J by 5 bases. The CDR3 runs to 18 residues. Germline values: CDR1 LGHNA, CDR2 YNFKEQ.

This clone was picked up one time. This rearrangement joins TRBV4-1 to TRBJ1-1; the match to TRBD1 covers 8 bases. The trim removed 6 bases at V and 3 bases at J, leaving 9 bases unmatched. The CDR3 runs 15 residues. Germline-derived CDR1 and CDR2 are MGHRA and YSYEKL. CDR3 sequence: CASRLNRGSHTEAFF. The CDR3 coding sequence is TGCGCCAGCAGATTGAACAGGGGGTCTCACACTGAAGCTTTCTTT.

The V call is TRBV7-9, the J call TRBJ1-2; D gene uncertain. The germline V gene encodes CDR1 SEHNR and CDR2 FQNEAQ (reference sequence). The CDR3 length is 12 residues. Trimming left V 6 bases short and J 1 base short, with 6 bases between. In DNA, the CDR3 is TGTGCCAGCAGGGGAGGTAACTATGGCTACACCTTC. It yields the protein CASRGGNYGYTF.

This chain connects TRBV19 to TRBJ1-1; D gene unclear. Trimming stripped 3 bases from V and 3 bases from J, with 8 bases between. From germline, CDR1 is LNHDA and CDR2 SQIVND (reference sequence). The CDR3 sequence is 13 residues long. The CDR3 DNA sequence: TGTGCCAGTAGTATCTTGCGGGACACTGAAGCTTTCTTT. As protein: CASSILRDTEAFF.

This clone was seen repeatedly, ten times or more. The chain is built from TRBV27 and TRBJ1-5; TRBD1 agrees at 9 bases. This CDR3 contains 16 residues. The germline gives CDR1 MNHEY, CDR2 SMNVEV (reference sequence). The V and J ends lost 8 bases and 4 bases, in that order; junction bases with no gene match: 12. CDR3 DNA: TGTGCCAGCCAGGATGCCGGGACAGGGTTTAATCAGCCCCAGCATTTT. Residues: CASQDAGTGFNQPQHF.

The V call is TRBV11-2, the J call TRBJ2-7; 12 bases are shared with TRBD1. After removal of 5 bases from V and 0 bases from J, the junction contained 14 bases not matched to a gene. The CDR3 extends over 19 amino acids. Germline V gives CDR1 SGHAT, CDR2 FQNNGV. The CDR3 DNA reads TGTGCCAGCAGCCACCAGGGACAGGGGGCGCGCCCCCCCTCCTACGAGCAGTACTTC. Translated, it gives CASSHQGQGARPPSYEQYF.

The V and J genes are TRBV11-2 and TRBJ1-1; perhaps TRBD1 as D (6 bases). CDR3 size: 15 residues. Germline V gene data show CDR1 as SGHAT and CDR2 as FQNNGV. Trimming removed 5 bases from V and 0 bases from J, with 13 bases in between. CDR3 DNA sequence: TGTGCCAGCAGCCTAGCCGGGACACTGAACACTGAAGCTTTCTTT. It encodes CASSLAGTLNTEAFF. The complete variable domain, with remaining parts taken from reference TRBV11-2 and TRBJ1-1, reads EAGVAQSPRYKIIEKRQSVAFWCNPISGHATLYWYQQILGQGPKLLIQFQNNGVVDDSQLPKDRFSAERLKGVDSTLKIQPAKLEDSAVYLCASSLAGTLNTEAFFGQGTRLTVV.

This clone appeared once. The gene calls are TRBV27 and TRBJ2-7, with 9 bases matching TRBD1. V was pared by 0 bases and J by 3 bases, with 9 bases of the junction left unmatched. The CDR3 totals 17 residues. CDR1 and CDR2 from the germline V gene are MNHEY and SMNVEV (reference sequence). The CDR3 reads CASSLSYPGQGSYEQYF. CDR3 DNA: TGTGCCAGCAGTTTATCCTACCCGGGACAGGGAAGCTACGAGCAGTACTTC.

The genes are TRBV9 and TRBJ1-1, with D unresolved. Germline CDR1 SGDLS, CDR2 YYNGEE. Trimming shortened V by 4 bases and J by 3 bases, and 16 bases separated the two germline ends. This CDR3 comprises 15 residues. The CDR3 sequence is CASSPRPFEDTEAFF. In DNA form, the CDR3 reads TGTGCCAGCAGCCCTAGGCCATTTGAAGACACTGAAGCTTTCTTT. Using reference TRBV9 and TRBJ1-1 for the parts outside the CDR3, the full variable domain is DSGVTQTPKHLITATGQRVTLRCSPRSGDLSVYWYQQSLDQGLQFLIQYYNGEERAKGNILERFSAQQFPDLHSELNLSSLELGDSALYFCASSPRPFEDTEAFFGQGTRLTVV.

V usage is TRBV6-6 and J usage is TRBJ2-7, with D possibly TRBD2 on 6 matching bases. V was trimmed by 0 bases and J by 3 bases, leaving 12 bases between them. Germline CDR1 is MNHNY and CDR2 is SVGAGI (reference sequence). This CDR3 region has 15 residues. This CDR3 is CASSYSRDKFYEQYF. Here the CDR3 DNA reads TGTGCCAGCAGTTACTCGCGGGATAAGTTCTACGAGCAGTACTTC.

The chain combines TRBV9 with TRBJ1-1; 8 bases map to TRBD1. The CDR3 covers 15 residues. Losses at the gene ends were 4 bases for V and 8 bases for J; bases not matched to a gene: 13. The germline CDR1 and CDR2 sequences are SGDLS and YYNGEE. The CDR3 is CASSLRTGPGVEAFF. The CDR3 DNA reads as TGTGCCAGCAGCTTACGGACAGGGCCCGGAGTAGAAGCTTTCTTT.

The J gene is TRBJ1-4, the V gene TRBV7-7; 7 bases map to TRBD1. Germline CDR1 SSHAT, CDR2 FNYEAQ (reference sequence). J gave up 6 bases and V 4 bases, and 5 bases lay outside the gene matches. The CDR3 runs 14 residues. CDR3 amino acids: CASSYRDSHEKLFF. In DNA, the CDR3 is TGTGCCAGCAGCTACCGGGACAGTCATGAAAAACTGTTTTTT.

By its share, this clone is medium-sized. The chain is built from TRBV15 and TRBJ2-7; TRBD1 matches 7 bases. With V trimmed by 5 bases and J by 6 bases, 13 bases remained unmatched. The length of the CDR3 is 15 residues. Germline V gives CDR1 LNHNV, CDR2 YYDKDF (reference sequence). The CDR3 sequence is CATSERDRARGEQYF. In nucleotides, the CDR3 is TGTGCCACCAGCGAGAGAGACAGGGCAAGAGGCGAGCAGTACTTC.

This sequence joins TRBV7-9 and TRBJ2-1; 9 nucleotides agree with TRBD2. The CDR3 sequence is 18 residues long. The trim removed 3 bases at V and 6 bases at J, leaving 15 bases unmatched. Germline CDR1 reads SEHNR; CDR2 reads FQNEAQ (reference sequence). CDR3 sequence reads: CASSFLSSGGWLGNEQFF. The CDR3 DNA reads TGTGCCAGCAGCTTTCTCAGTAGCGGGGGTTGGTTGGGCAATGAGCAGTTCTTC.

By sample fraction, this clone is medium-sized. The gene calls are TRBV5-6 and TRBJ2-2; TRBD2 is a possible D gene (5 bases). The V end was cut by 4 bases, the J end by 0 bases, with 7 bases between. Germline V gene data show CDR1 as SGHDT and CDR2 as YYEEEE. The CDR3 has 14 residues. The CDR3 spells CASSMGANTGELFF. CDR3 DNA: TGTGCCAGCAGCATGGGAGCGAACACCGGGGAGCTGTTTTTT.

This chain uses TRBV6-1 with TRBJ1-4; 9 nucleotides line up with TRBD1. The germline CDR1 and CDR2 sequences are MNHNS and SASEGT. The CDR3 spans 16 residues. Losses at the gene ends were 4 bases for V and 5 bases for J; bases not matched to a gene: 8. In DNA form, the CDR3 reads TGTGCCAGCAGTGCAACAGGGGGCATGGGGAATGAAAAACTGTTTTTT. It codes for CASSATGGMGNEKLFF.

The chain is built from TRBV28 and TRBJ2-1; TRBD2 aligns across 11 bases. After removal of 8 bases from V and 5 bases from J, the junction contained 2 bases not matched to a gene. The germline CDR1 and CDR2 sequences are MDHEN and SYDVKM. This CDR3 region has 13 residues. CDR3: CASLGLADNEQFF. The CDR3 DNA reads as TGTGCCAGCCTGGGACTAGCGGACAATGAGCAGTTCTTC.

The chain's CDR3 is CASSVHLLTKNIQYF. The CDR3, as DNA: TGTGCCAGCAGTGTCCATTTACTGACCAAAAACATTCAGTACTTC. The J gene is TRBJ2-4, the V gene TRBV28; no clear D. The CDR3 totals 15 residues. Trimming removed 5 bases at V and 2 bases at J, with 13 bases between. Germline values: CDR1 MDHEN, CDR2 SYDVKM.

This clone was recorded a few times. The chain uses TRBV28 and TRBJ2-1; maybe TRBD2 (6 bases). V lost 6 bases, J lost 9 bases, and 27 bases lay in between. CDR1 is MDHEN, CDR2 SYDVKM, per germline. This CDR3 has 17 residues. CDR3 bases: TGTGCCAGCAGCCCCCCCAATTATATCGGACTACAATTTGAGCAGTTCTTC. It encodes CASSPPNYIGLQFEQFF.

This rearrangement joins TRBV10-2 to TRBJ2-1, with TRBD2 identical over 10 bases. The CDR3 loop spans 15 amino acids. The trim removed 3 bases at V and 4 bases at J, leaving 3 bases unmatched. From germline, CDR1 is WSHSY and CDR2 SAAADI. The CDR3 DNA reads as TGCGCCAGCAGTGATCTACTAGCGGGGTACAATGAGCAGTTCTTC. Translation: CASSDLLAGYNEQFF.

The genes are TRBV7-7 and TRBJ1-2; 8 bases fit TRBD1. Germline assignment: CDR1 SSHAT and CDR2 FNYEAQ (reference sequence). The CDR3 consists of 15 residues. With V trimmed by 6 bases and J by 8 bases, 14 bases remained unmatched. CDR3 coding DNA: TGTGCCAGCAGTCGTGAGGAGGGCCCAGGGGGCGGCTACACCTTC. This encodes CASSREEGPGGGYTF.

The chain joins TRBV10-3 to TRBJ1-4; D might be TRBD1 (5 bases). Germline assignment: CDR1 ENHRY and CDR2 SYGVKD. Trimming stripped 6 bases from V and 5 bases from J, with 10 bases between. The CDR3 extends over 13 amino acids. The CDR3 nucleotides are TGTGCCATCAGGACAGAGTTAAATGAAAAACTGTTTTTT. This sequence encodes CAIRTELNEKLFF.

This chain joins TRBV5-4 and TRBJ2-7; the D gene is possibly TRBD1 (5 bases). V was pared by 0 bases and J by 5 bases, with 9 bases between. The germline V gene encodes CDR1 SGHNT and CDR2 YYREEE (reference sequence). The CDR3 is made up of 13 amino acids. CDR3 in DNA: TGTGCCAGCAGCTTGGGCAGGGTCGACGAGCAGTACTTC. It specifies CASSLGRVDEQYF.

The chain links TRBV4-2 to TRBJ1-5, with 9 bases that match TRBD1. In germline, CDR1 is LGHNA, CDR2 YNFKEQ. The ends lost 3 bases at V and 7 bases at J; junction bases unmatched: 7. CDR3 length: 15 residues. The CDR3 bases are TGTGCCAGCAGCCAGGGACAGGGAGAATGGCAGCCCCAGCATTTT. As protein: CASSQGQGEWQPQHF.